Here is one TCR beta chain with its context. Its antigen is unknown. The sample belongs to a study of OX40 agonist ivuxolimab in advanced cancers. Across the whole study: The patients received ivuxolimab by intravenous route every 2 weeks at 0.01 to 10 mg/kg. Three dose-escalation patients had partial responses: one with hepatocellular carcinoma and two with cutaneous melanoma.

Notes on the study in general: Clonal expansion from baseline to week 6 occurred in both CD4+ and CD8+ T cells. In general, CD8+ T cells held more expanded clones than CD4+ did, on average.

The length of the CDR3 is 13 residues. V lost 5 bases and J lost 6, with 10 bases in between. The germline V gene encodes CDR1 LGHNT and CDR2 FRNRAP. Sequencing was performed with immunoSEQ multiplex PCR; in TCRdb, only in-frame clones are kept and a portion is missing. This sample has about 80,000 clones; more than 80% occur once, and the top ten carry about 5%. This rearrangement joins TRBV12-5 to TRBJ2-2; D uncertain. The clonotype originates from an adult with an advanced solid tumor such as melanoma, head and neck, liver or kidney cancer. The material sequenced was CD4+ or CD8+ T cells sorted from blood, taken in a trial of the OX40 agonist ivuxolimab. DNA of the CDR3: TGTGCTAGTGGTCCAGATTTCTCCGGGGAGCTGTTTTTT. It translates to CASGPDFSGELFF.